These 9 T cell receptor beta chains came from one sample sequenced in a study of CD4+ T cells in melanoma. Sequencing used immunoSEQ multiplex PCR; TCRdb keeps in-frame clones, though not all of them. The sample has 13,000 to 15,000 clones, more than 55% seen once; the top ten hold 14%. Sequencing was carried out using cells from a culture (not recorded whether cultured in vitro). The origin of the receptors is a human donor with melanoma.

This chain links TRBV6-6 with TRBJ2-7, with D perhaps TRBD1 (6 bases). Per the germline V gene, CDR1 is MNHNY and CDR2 is SVGAGI (reference sequence). The CDR3 runs to 15 residues. Between the trimmed V and J ends, which lost 0 bases and 0 bases, there was a span of 9 bases. The CDR3 is CASSYSTGPSYEQYF. CDR3 DNA sequence: TGTGCCAGCAGTTACTCGACAGGCCCCTCCTACGAGCAGTACTTC.

The sample holds one count of this clone. The chain links TRBV19 to TRBJ2-7, with D tentatively TRBD1 (5 bases). CDR1 and CDR2 (germline): LNHDA, SQIVND (reference sequence). The CDR3 length is 15 residues. Between the trimmed V and J ends, which lost 1 base and 4 bases, there was a span of 14 bases. The CDR3 DNA is TGTGCCAGTAGTATAGCAGGGCAGGCCTCGTACGAGCAGTACTTC. This sequence encodes CASSIAGQASYEQYF.

The chain combines TRBV6-1 with TRBJ2-3; 8 nucleotides line up with TRBD2. CDR3 length equals 15 residues. J was trimmed by 0 bases and V by 6 bases; bases with no gene match: 5. Germline V gene data show CDR1 as MNHNS and CDR2 as SASEGT. The CDR3 nucleotides read TGTGCCAGCAGATTACTAGCGGTCAGCACAGATACGCAGTATTTT. Translating gives CASRLLAVSTDTQYF.

The V gene is TRBV6-5, the J gene TRBJ1-1, with D tentatively TRBD1 (6 bases). Trimming stripped 6 bases from V and 1 base from J, with 12 bases between. The germline V gene encodes CDR1 MNHEY and CDR2 SVGAGI. This CDR3 has 14 residues. The CDR3 sequence is CASRTRGENTEAFF. The CDR3, as DNA: TGTGCCAGCAGAACCAGGGGAGAGAACACTGAAGCTTTCTTT.

This clone was detected only once. The rearrangement links TRBV30 to TRBJ1-1; TRBD1 might be the D (6 bases). With 2 bases removed from V and 6 bases from J, the gap between germline ends came to 7 bases. This CDR3 has 11 amino acids. CDR1 and CDR2 from the germline V gene are GTSNPN and SVGIG (reference sequence). CDR3 residues: CAWSRQAEAFF. In nucleotides, the CDR3 is TGTGCCTGGAGTAGACAGGCTGAAGCTTTCTTT.

The chain joins TRBV2 to TRBJ2-5, with no clear D. Germline-derived CDR1 and CDR2 are SNHLY and FYNNEI. With 4 bases removed from V and 2 bases from J, the gap between germline ends came to 11 bases. The CDR3 runs to 14 residues. The CDR3, as DNA: TGTGCCAGCAGTGCGTCCCACACGCAAGAGACCCAGTACTTC. Translation gives CASSASHTQETQYF.

The chain carries TRBV27 and TRBJ1-3; D gene uncertain. Trimming took off 5 bases at V and 4 bases at J, with 9 bases between the two ends. Germline values: CDR1 MNHEY, CDR2 SMNVEV (reference sequence). The CDR3 extends over 13 amino acids. The DNA of the CDR3 is TGTGCCAGCAGTCCGACATTCGGAAACACCATATATTTT. Residues: CASSPTFGNTIYF.

The CDR3 sequence: CAISDRGETQYF. The DNA of the CDR3 is TGTGCCATCAGTGATAGGGGGGAGACCCAGTACTTC. This rearrangement joins TRBV10-3 to TRBJ2-5; a weak D match, TRBD1 (6 bases). Germline loops: CDR1 ENHRY, CDR2 SYGVKD. V lost 3 bases to trimming and J lost 5 bases, with 7 bases between them. CDR3 length equals 12 residues.

The rearrangement links TRBV4-1 to TRBJ1-2, with TRBD1 matching over 8 bases. This CDR3 region has 14 residues. J was trimmed by 8 bases and V by 4 bases; bases with no gene match: 9. Germline V gives CDR1 MGHRA, CDR2 YSYEKL. The CDR3 DNA sequence: TGCGCCAGCAGCCCCAGGGGGCTAGCTGGAGGCTACACCTTC. The encoded protein is CASSPRGLAGGYTF.